The 9 T cell receptor beta chains listed next were all sequenced from one sample in a study of cytomegalovirus exposure and HLA in healthy donors. Amplification used 60 Vbeta primers and 13 Jbeta primers. Generated by immunoSEQ multiplex PCR, the TCRdb table keeps only in-frame clones and is missing some. The sample yields about 140,000 clones, 73% seen once. The sequenced material came from PBMCs. All receptors come from a woman in her thirties or forties in good health and CMV-seronegative.

This sequence joins TRBV4-2 and TRBJ2-1; TRBD1 matches 7 bases. The CDR3 has 15 residues. The V gene end was trimmed by 2 bases and the J gene end by 3 bases; junction bases not matched to a gene: 4. Germline CDR1 LGHNA, CDR2 YNFKEQ. In DNA, the CDR3 is TGTGCCAGCAGCCAACCGGGACAGATCTACAATGAGCAGTTCTTC. This gives the protein CASSQPGQIYNEQFF.

The chain links TRBV28 to TRBJ2-3; 9 bases are a match to TRBD1. The CDR3 spans 15 residues. The germline CDR1 and CDR2 sequences are MDHEN and SYDVKM. Trimming took 6 bases from V and 0 from J; bases not matched to a gene: 4. CDR3 loop: CASRQQGASTDTQYF. CDR3 DNA sequence: TGTGCCAGCAGACAACAGGGGGCGAGCACAGATACGCAGTATTTT.

The rearrangement links TRBV6-6 to TRBJ2-7, with 14 bases that match TRBD2. Germline CDR1 and CDR2: MNHNY and SVGAGI (reference sequence). The CDR3 is 14 residues long. V trimming: 6 bases; J trimming: 7 bases; junction bases outside the gene matches: 5. In nucleotides, the CDR3 is TGTGCCAGCAGGGCCGGGACTAGCGGGGGTGAGCAGTACGTC. As protein: CASRAGTSGGEQYV.

The CDR3 coding sequence is TGTGCCAGCAGCGTGTTGCCCGGGGAAACTAGCACAGATACGCAGTATTTT. Translation: CASSVLPGETSTDTQYF. V is TRBV9 and J is TRBJ2-3, with D perhaps matching TRBD2 (5 bases). The V gene's germline CDR1 is SGDLS and CDR2 YYNGEE. Trimming pared 2 bases from V and 0 bases from J, leaving 16 bases between. The CDR3 loop spans 17 amino acids.

The rearrangement uses TRBV15 and TRBJ2-7; D might be TRBD1 (8 bases). The germline V and J ends were trimmed by 0 bases and 6 bases, with 15 bases remaining between them. Germline CDR1 and CDR2: LNHNV and YYDKDF (reference sequence). The CDR3 length is 15 residues. The CDR3 region is CATSRDRTGRGEQYF. The DNA for the CDR3 is TGTGCCACCAGCAGAGATCGGACAGGGAGGGGCGAGCAGTACTTC. Using reference TRBV15 and TRBJ2-7 for the parts outside the CDR3, the full variable domain is DAMVIQNPRYQVTQFGKPVTLSCSQTLNHNVMYWYQQKSSQAPKLLFHYYDKDFNNEADTPDNFQSRRPNTSFCFLDIRSPGLGDTAMYLCATSRDRTGRGEQYFGPGTRLTVT.

With respect to this clone: The identical CDR3 is also encoded by other nucleotide sequences in the sample. The V gene is TRBV2, the J gene TRBJ1-1, with a possible D match to TRBD1 (5 bases). The germline V gene encodes CDR1 SNHLY and CDR2 FYNNEI. V lost 4 bases, J lost 0 bases, and 6 bases lay in between. The CDR3 extends over 13 amino acids. CDR3: CASSAGLNTEAFF. Written as DNA, the CDR3 is TGTGCCAGCAGTGCAGGGTTGAACACTGAAGCTTTCTTT.

This clone was seen a single time. J is TRBJ1-3 and V is TRBV18; 10 nucleotides align to TRBD1. Germline values: CDR1 KGHSH, CDR2 LQKENI. The CDR3 runs to 16 residues. The V segment lost 3 bases and the J segment 0 bases; nucleotides outside the gene matches: 2. The DNA for the CDR3 is TGTGCCAGCTCACCGAGGGACAGGGGCTCTGGAAACACCATATATTTT. Amino acids: CASSPRDRGSGNTIYF.

The rearrangement uses TRBV4-2 and TRBJ1-5; TRBD1 matches 8 bases. Per the germline V gene, CDR1 is LGHNA and CDR2 is YNFKEQ. The CDR3 has 15 amino acids. V lost 1 base and J lost 7; bases outside the gene matches: 6. The CDR3 region is CASSQVYRGDQPQHF. The CDR3 coding sequence is TGTGCCAGCAGCCAAGTATACAGGGGGGACCAGCCCCAGCATTTT.

In DNA, the CDR3 is TGCGCCAGCAGCCAAGATCTGGGACAGGGGGCAGATACGCAGTATTTT. Translating it yields CASSQDLGQGADTQYF. The V call is TRBV4-1, the J call TRBJ2-3; 11 bases agree with TRBD1. Unmatched junction bases numbered 3, after V lost 0 bases and J lost 4 bases. This CDR3 is built from 16 residues. Germline lookup yields CDR1 MGHRA and CDR2 YSYEKL.